The rows below give T cell receptor beta chains drawn from one sample of a study of long-term antiretroviral therapy in people with HIV. Only in-frame clones appear in the TCRdb table, and some are missing; sequencing was by immunoSEQ multiplex PCR. The sample has tens of thousands of clones, around 90% seen once; the top ten hold about an eighth. This specimen was unsorted PBMCs, taken 1.1 years after starting antiretroviral therapy. Receptor source: a man between 18 and 35 years old with HIV. CDR3s include the opening cysteine and the closing phenylalanine or tryptophan. D genes are given only for firm matches. The size of a clone is reported for some rows only, either as once, few or many, or as a class for expanded clones.

clone_size j_call d_call v_call cdr3_nt cdr3_aa
. TRBJ2-5 TRBD2 TRBV5-1 TGCGCCAGCAGCCCCGGGACTAGCGGGGGGCAAGAGACCCAGTACTTC CASSPGTSGGQETQYF
once TRBJ1-2 TRBD1 TRBV6-1 TGTGCCAGCAGGGACAGGGGGCATGGCTACACCTTC CASRDRGHGYTF
. TRBJ1-5 TRBD1 TRBV6-1 TGTGCCAGCAGTGCTACCAGGGGGAATCAGCCCCAGCATTTT CASSATRGNQPQHF
. TRBJ2-1 TRBD2 TRBV18 TGTGCCAGCTCACCGTCGGGACTAGCGTACAATGAGCAGTTCTTC CASSPSGLAYNEQFF
. TRBJ2-3 . TRBV9 TGTGCCAGCAGCGTAGACTTGGATACGCAGTATTTT CASSVDLDTQYF
. TRBJ1-4 TRBD1 TRBV7-2 TGTGCCAGCAGCCGCGTTAGTACAGGGGGCTTTGAAAAACTGTTTTTT CASSRVSTGGFEKLFF
. TRBJ2-7 TRBD2 TRBV9 TGTGCCAGCAACCCAGACGGGGGGGAATACGAGCAGTACTTC CASNPDGGEYEQYF
. TRBJ1-5 . TRBV28 TGTGCCAGCAGCCCCCTTTTGCCCCCCTCTAGCAATCAGCCCCAGCATTTT CASSPLLPPSSNQPQHF
. TRBJ1-6 . TRBV27 TGTGCCAGCAGTTTAACGAACATTTCACCCCTCCACTTT CASSLTNISPLHF
once TRBJ2-5 TRBD2 TRBV14 TGTGCCAGCAGCCAAGAGACTAGCGGGGTCGGGACCCAGTACTTC CASSQETSGVGTQYF
. TRBJ2-1 . TRBV7-2 TGTGCCAGCAGCTTCTCCGGTCATGAGCAGTTCTTC CASSFSGHEQFF
once TRBJ2-2 TRBD2 TRBV10-3 TGTGCCATCAGTGAGTTGAGCGGGGGGGCGAACACCGGGGAGCTGTTTTTT CAISELSGGANTGELFF
once TRBJ2-5 TRBD2 TRBV10-3 TGTGCCATCAGTGAGATTCGGCTAGCGGGTGAGAGAGGAGAGACCCAGTACTTC CAISEIRLAGERGETQYF
. TRBJ2-2 TRBD1 TRBV2 TGTGCCAGCCGCGCACGGACAGGGGATACCGGGGAGCTGTTTTTT CASRARTGDTGELFF